This TCR beta chain was recorded in a study of metastatic and nonmetastatic thyroid tumors. Study context: Comparison of repertoires was carried out across blood and tumor or nodule tissue from malignant and benign thyroid patients. Whole-study findings and limits: Significantly higher TCR beta diversity was reportedly seen in malignant thyroid tumors than benign nodules, in blood and tumor.

Every patient was untreated before thyroid surgery. This clone was picked up many times. Its antigen is unidentified. In the authors' methods: The distant-metastasis classifier for papillary thyroid cancer was built from CDR3 differences across clinicopathological groups. TCRdb reassembled clones from the PCR reads with MiXCR. The V and J calls shown here were made by TCRdb, not taken from the authors' results. Of under 55,000 clones in the sample, approximately 15% are singletons; the top ten hold about 2.7%. CDR1 and CDR2 (germline): MNHNS, SASEGT. This CDR3 has 15 amino acids. The trim removed 1 base at V and 0 bases at J, leaving 0 bases unmatched.

This chain joins TRBV6-1 and TRBJ2-1; 7 bases line up with TRBD1. The TCR originated in a female donor with papillary thyroid cancer or a benign thyroid nodule (not recorded which). Some clones in this sample may be carry-over from other donors' samples. The sequenced material came from blood. The CDR3 coding sequence is TGTGCCAGCAGTGAAGGGGACAGCTCCTACAATGAGCAGTTCTTC. Its translation is CASSEGDSSYNEQFF.